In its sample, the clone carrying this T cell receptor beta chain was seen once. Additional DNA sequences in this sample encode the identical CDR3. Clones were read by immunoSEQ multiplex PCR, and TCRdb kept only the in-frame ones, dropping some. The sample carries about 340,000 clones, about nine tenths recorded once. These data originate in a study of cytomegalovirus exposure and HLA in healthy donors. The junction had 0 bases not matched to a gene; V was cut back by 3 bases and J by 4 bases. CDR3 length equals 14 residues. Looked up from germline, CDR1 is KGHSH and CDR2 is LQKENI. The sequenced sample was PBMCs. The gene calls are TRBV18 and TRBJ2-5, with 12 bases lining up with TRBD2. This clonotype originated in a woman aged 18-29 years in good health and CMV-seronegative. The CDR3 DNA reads TGTGCCAGCTCACCGGGACTAGCGGGAGAGACCCAGTACTTC. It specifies CASSPGLAGETQYF. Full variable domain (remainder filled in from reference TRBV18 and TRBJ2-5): NAGVMQNPRHLVRRRGQEARLRCSPMKGHSHVYWYRQLPEEGLKFMVYLQKENIIDESGMPKERFSAEFPKEGPSILRIQQVVRGDSAAYFCASSPGLAGETQYFGPGTRLLVL.